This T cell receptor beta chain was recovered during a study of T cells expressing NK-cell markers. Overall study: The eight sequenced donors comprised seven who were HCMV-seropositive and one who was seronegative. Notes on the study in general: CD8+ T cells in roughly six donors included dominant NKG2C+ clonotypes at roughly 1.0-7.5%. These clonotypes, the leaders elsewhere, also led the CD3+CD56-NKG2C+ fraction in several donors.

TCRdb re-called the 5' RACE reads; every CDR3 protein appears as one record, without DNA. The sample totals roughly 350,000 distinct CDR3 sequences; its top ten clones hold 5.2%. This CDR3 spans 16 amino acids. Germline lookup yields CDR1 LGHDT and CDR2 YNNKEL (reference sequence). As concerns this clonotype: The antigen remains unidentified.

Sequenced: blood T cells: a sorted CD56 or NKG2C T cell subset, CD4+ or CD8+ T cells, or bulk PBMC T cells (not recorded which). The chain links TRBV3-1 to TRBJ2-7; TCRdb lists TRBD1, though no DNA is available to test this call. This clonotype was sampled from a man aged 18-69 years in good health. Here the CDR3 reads CASSQPSRTGGYEQYF.